Presented here are 16 T cell receptor beta chains from one specimen sequenced in a study of blood T cell dynamics during melanoma immunotherapy. Time point reported: pre-treatment baseline. TCRdb keeps only in-frame clones here, not all; method: immunoSEQ multiplex PCR. The sample gives approximately 9,600 clones, about nine tenths of which show up once; about a tenth is in the top ten. This specimen consisted of blood, obtained from a patient treated with checkpoint blockade. The source of these receptors is a human donor with melanoma.

The chain couples TRBV9 to TRBJ2-2; D remains ambiguous. There are 13 residues in the CDR3. Per the germline V gene, CDR1 is SGDLS and CDR2 is YYNGEE. Trimming shortened V by 5 bases and J by 6 bases, and 11 bases separated the two germline ends. This CDR3 reads CASSAPSSGELFF. The CDR3 DNA reads TGTGCCAGCAGTGCACCTAGTTCCGGGGAGCTGTTTTTT.

The chain links TRBV7-8 to TRBJ2-5; 7 bases are shared with TRBD1. With V trimmed by 5 bases and J by 4 bases, 7 bases remained unmatched. Germline V gene lookup returns CDR1 SGHVS and CDR2 FQNEAQ. The CDR3 runs 14 residues. CDR3 coding DNA: TGTGCCAGCAGCCCTACAGGGGTTCGAGAGACCCAGTACTTC. Its protein product is CASSPTGVRETQYF. Filled out from reference TRBV7-8 and TRBJ2-5, the complete variable domain reads GAGVSQSPRYKVAKRGQDVALRCDPISGHVSLFWYQQALGQGPEFLTYFQNEAQLDKSGLPSDRFFAERPEGSVSTLKIQRTQQEDSAVYLCASSPTGVRETQYFGPGTRLLVL.

The CDR3 is CSARVDSEQYV. The DNA of the CDR3 is TGCAGTGCTAGAGTGGATTCCGAGCAGTACGTC. V and J are TRBV20-1 and TRBJ2-7; D ambiguous. V was trimmed by 1 base and J by 6 bases, leaving 7 bases between them. From germline, CDR1 is DFQATT and CDR2 SNEGSKA (reference sequence). The CDR3 runs to 11 residues.

This clone was seen a few times. The rearrangement links TRBV5-1 to TRBJ2-7; 10 positions match TRBD2. The V gene's germline CDR1 is SGHRS and CDR2 YFSETQ. This CDR3 is built from 18 residues. J lost 0 bases, V lost 2 bases, and 11 bases had no gene match. CDR3 nucleotides: TGCGCCAGCAGCTTCCAAGCTAGCGGGGGCCGTTCCTCCTACGAGCAGTACTTC. The encoded protein is CASSFQASGGRSSYEQYF. The full variable domain, its missing parts supplied by reference TRBV5-1 and TRBJ2-7, is KAGVTQTPRYLIKTRGQQVTLSCSPISGHRSVSWYQQTPGQGLQFLFEYFSETQRNKGNFPGRFSGRQFSNSRSEMNVSTLELGDSALYLCASSFQASGGRSSYEQYFGPGTRLTVT.

The chain carries TRBV7-8 and TRBJ2-2, with D possibly TRBD1 on 6 matching bases. This CDR3 has 13 residues. Trimming left V 8 bases short and J 6 bases short, with 13 bases between. The germline gives CDR1 SGHVS, CDR2 FQNEAQ. Here the CDR3 DNA reads TGTGCCAGCGGGGGCAGGTCGGCCGGGGAGCTGTTTTTT. Residues: CASGGRSAGELFF.

The rearrangement links TRBV2 to TRBJ1-1; D remains unclear. V gave up 8 bases and J gave up 1 base, with 11 bases separating them. CDR1 is SNHLY, CDR2 FYNNEI, per germline. CDR3 length: 13 amino acids. CDR3 in DNA: TGTGCCAGCGGTGGGCTGGCGAACACTGAAGCTTTCTTT. Translated: CASGGLANTEAFF. The variable domain in full, with the rest retrieved from reference TRBV2 and TRBJ1-1, is EPEVTQTPSHQVTQMGQEVILRCVPISNHLYFYWYRQILGQKVEFLVSFYNNEISEKSEIFDDQFSVERPDGSNFTLKIRSTKLEDSAMYFCASGGLANTEAFFGQGTRLTVV.

This sequence joins TRBV19 and TRBJ2-3, with D unresolved. The V gene lost 1 base and the J gene lost 1 base, with 6 bases spanning the gap. This CDR3 is 14 amino acids long. Germline lookup yields CDR1 LNHDA and CDR2 SQIVND (reference sequence). The CDR3 DNA reads TGTGCCAGTAGTATAGGTCCAGGCACAGATACGCAGTATTTT. This translates into CASSIGPGTDTQYF.

The V call is TRBV7-3, the J call TRBJ2-3; D is unclear. The germline V gene has CDR1 SGHTA and CDR2 FQGTGA. Trimming took off 1 base at V and 0 bases at J, with 8 bases between the two ends. The CDR3 runs 15 residues. The DNA of the CDR3 is TGTGCCAGCAGCTTAAGCCTAGATAGCACAGATACGCAGTATTTT. Translated, it gives CASSLSLDSTDTQYF.

This sequence joins TRBV21-1 and TRBJ2-7; the table's D call TRBD1 went unverified against the DNA. TRBV21-1 is flagged as a pseudogene. This CDR3 is built from 14 residues. The CDR3 loop is CASRTPGQGYEQYF. CDR3 nucleotides: TGTGCCAGCAGGACACCGGGACAGGGCTACGAGCAGTACTTC.

The chain employs TRBV5-6 and TRBJ1-1, with 8 bases identical to TRBD1. The CDR3 sequence is 15 residues long. Unmatched junction bases numbered 5, after V lost 3 bases and J lost 1 base. Germline V gene sequence: CDR1 SGHDT, CDR2 YYEEEE. The CDR3 DNA reads as TGTGCCAGCAGCTCCGGACAGGGTTGGAACACTGAAGCTTTCTTT. It codes for CASSSGQGWNTEAFF. The full variable domain, in which reference TRBV5-6 and TRBJ1-1 provide the parts outside the CDR3, is DAGVTQSPTHLIKTRGQQVTLRCSPKSGHDTVSWYQQALGQGPQFIFQYYEEEERQRGNFPDRFSGHQFPNYSSELNVNALLLGDSALYLCASSSGQGWNTEAFFGQGTRLTVV.

The CDR3 protein is CASSFVGRSSGRAFYNEQFF. For the CDR3, the DNA is TGTGCCAGCAGCTTTGTGGGACGATCTAGCGGGAGGGCCTTTTACAATGAGCAGTTCTTC. The gene calls are TRBV7-8 and TRBJ2-1, with 12 bases aligning to TRBD2. This CDR3 is built from 20 residues. The V and J ends lost 3 bases and 4 bases, in that order; junction bases with no gene match: 16. CDR1 is SGHVS and CDR2 is FQNEAQ in the germline V gene.

The chain employs TRBV30 and TRBJ1-2; possibly TRBD1 for D (5 bases). Germline V lookup: CDR1 GTSNPN, CDR2 SVGIG (reference sequence). Trimming shortened V by 5 bases and J by 4 bases, and 8 bases separated the two germline ends. The CDR3 runs 11 residues. CDR3: CAWGGVYGYTF. As DNA, the CDR3 is TGTGCCTGGGGAGGGGTCTATGGCTACACCTTC.

The chain has TRBV5-6 and TRBJ1-2, with 7 bases fitting TRBD1. The V gene end was trimmed by 0 bases and the J gene end by 7 bases; junction bases not matched to a gene: 6. The germline V gene has CDR1 SGHDT and CDR2 YYEEEE. The CDR3 is made up of 14 amino acids. The CDR3 sequence is CASSLGVGGGGYTF. CDR3 bases: TGTGCCAGCAGCTTGGGTGTAGGGGGCGGTGGCTACACCTTC.

This chain joins TRBV6-1 and TRBJ2-5; no firm D call. Deletions cut 2 bases from V and 5 bases from J, with 9 bases between. The CDR3 covers 13 residues. The germline V gene encodes CDR1 MNHNS and CDR2 SASEGT. The CDR3 coding sequence is TGTGCCAGCAGTGAACCAGGTTTGGAGACCCAGTACTTC. Translating it yields CASSEPGLETQYF.

The chain employs TRBV7-9 and TRBJ2-3, with 7 bases fitting TRBD2. CDR3 size: 14 residues. With V trimmed by 6 bases and J by 2 bases, 5 bases remained unmatched. Germline V gene data show CDR1 as SEHNR and CDR2 as FQNEAQ (reference sequence). The CDR3 reads CASSLGGNTDTQYF. The CDR3 DNA follows: TGTGCCAGCAGTCTGGGGGGGAACACAGATACGCAGTATTTT.

V and J are TRBV6-4 and TRBJ2-3; D is unclear. This CDR3 has 15 amino acids. Germline assignment: CDR1 MRHNA and CDR2 SNTAGT. Trimming took off 8 bases at V and 2 bases at J, with 17 bases between the two ends. The DNA for the CDR3 is TGTGCCAGCTCTTTGAAGTTCGGGCCCACAGATACGCAGTATTTT. It encodes CASSLKFGPTDTQYF.